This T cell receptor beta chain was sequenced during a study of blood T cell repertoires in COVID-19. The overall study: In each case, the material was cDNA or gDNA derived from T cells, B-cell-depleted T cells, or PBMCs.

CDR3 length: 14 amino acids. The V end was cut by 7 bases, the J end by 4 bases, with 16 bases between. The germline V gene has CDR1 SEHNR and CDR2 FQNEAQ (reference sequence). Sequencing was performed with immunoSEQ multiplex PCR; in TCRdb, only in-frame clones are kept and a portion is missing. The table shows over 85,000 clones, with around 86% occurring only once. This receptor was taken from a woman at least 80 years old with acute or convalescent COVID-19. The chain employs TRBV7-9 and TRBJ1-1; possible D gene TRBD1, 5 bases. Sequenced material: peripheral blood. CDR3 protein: CASTPSRAATEAFF. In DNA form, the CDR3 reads TGTGCCAGCACCCCATCCAGGGCGGCCACTGAAGCTTTCTTT.